This paragraph covers one T cell receptor (beta chain) sequence. The antigen is unknown. This sample stems from a study of CD8 T cells in Susac syndrome. Across the study: Patients with Susac syndrome were, at the time of blood collection, therapy-naive, maintained on corticosteroids, or maintained on intravenous immunoglobulin alone. Findings of the study overall: The CD4+ T cell repertoires, which came from Susac syndrome patients, showed no sign of clonal expansion.

A quantity of about 0.5 to 1 ug RNA underwent reverse transcription using random hexamers. Each CDR3 protein is one row after TCRdb ran MiXCR on the immunoSEQ multiplex PCR reads. The data contain about 240,000 distinct CDR3 sequences, approximately 95% of them seen just once; the ten biggest clones take up about 0.094%. TCR beta from blood CD8+ and CD4+ T cells was sequenced. Under recently defined diagnostic criteria, the patients with Susac syndrome qualified as having definite or probable disease. The material sequenced was CD4+ T cells from PBMCs. This TCR was sampled from a human donor with Susac syndrome.

CDR3 sequence (DNA): TGTGCCAGCAGCGTAGATGGCACAGATACGCAGTATTTT. Protein product: CASSVDGTDTQYF. This rearrangement joins TRBV9 to TRBJ2-3; D unclear. V dropped 0 bases and J dropped 1 base, with 3 bases sitting between them. The CDR3 totals 13 residues. Per the germline V gene, CDR1 is SGDLS and CDR2 is YYNGEE.